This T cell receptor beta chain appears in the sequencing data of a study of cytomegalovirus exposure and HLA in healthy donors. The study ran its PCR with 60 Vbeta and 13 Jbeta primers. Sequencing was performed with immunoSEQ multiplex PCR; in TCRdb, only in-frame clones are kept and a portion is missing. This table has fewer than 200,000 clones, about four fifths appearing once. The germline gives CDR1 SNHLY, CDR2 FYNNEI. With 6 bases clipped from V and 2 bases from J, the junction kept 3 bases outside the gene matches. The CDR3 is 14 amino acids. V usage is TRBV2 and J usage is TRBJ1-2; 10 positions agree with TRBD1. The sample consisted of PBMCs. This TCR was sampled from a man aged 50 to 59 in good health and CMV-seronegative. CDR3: CASRMTGGNYGYTF. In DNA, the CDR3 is TGTGCCAGCAGAATGACAGGGGGCAACTATGGCTACACCTTC.